What follows are 27 T cell receptor beta chains derived from one specimen sequenced in a study of Graves' ophthalmopathy and Graves' hyperthyroidism. Amplified material comprised TCR beta CDR3 regions derived from RNA transcripts. Second-round multiplex PCR came after a first-round RT-PCR that employed HTBI primers. From the multiplex PCR reads, TCRdb called clonotypes with MiXCR, one entry per CDR3 protein. The sample has around 1,000,000 distinct CDR3 sequences, about 38% seen once. The sequencing sample was made of peripheral blood or thyroid tissue (not recorded which). Receptors were obtained from an adult man with Graves' hyperthyroidism.

At least ten counts were recorded for this clonotype. The rearrangement uses TRBV12-3 or TRBV12-4 and TRBJ1-1; 9 bases map to TRBD1. This CDR3 contains 14 residues. V was clipped by 7 bases and J by 5 bases; unmatched bases: 8. CDR3 sequence: CASNPDRGRTEAFF. CDR3 in DNA: TGTGCCAGCAACCCGGACAGGGGAAGGACTGAAGCTTTCTTT.

The V and J genes are TRBV7-2 and TRBJ1-5; TRBD1 might be the D (6 bases). CDR1 is SGHTA, CDR2 FQGNSA, per germline. Between the trimmed V and J ends, which lost 1 base and 11 bases, there was a span of 9 bases. The CDR3 extends over 12 amino acids. CDR3 DNA sequence: TGTGCCAGCAGCTTAGGGGGGCGGACCCAGCATTTT. It specifies CASSLGGRTQHF.

This clonotype occurred a few times. The chain uses TRBV20-1 and TRBJ2-5, with 12 positions matching TRBD2. Germline loops: CDR1 DFQATT, CDR2 SNEGSKA (reference sequence). The CDR3 extends over 16 amino acids. V dropped 3 bases and J dropped 6; count of bases not matched to a gene: 11. The CDR3 is CSARDLAGGPPKTQYF. In nucleotides, the CDR3 is TGCAGTGCTAGGGACCTAGCGGGGGGGCCCCCGAAGACCCAGTACTTC.

In its sample, this clonotype was seen a few times. This rearrangement joins TRBV4-2 to TRBJ2-7; 8 nucleotides match TRBD2. The germline gives CDR1 LGHNA, CDR2 YNFKEQ. The CDR3 has 16 residues. Trimming removed 1 base from V and 1 base from J; junction bases left unmatched: 6. CDR3 protein: CASSQGMVAGSYEQYF. The CDR3 coding sequence is TGTGCCAGCAGCCAAGGAATGGTAGCGGGGTCCTACGAGCAGTACTTC.

The chain links TRBV19 to TRBJ2-3, with 8 bases aligning to TRBD2. Germline loops: CDR1 LNHDA, CDR2 SQIVND (reference sequence). With V trimmed by 5 bases and J by 2 bases, 6 bases remained unmatched. The CDR3 sequence is 15 residues long. The CDR3 sequence: CASSERGGTTDTQYF. In nucleotides, the CDR3 is TGTGCCAGTAGTGAACGCGGGGGGACCACAGATACGCAGTATTTT.

This clonotype has at least ten counts. In DNA, the CDR3 is TGTGCCAGCAGGCCCAGTTCCTCAGGGGGCATCACCGGGGAGCTGTTTTTT. This encodes CASRPSSSGGITGELFF. The genes are TRBV14 and TRBJ2-2; 8 bases map to TRBD1. V lost 6 bases to trimming and J lost 4 bases; unmatched junction nucleotides: 13. This CDR3 has 17 amino acids. CDR1 and CDR2 (germline): SGHDN, FVKESK.

This sequence joins TRBV20-1 and TRBJ2-7, with D possibly being TRBD2 (6 bases). The germline V gene has CDR1 DFQATT and CDR2 SNEGSKA (reference sequence). CDR3 length equals 13 residues. Trimming took 1 base from V and 3 from J, leaving 10 bases between them. CDR3 DNA: TGCAGTGCTAGAGGTGGGGGAGGCTACGAGCAGTACTTC. Residues: CSARGGGGYEQYF.

This chain uses TRBV6-5 with TRBJ2-5; D perhaps matches TRBD2 (7 bases). The CDR3 totals 11 residues. Germline V gene data show CDR1 as MNHEY and CDR2 as SVGAGI. Trimming left V 8 bases short and J 10 bases short, with 14 bases between. DNA for the CDR3: TGTGCCAGCGGGGGGGACATACACCAGTACTTC. Translated: CASGGDIHQYF.

This clonotype showed up many times. The rearrangement joins TRBV6-5 to TRBJ1-2; the D is unclear. The CDR3 spans 13 residues. Germline loops: CDR1 MNHEY, CDR2 SVGAGI. The V end was cut by 2 bases, the J end by 5 bases, with 9 bases between. CDR3 nucleotides: TGTGCCAGCAGTTACAGGGCAAGTTATGGCTACACCTTC. Translated: CASSYRASYGYTF.

A word on this clonotype: The CDR3 ends on some other residue instead of the conserved phenylalanine or tryptophan, so this is likely a read error. The chain is built from TRBV29-1 and TRBJ1-5; possibly TRBD1 for D (5 bases). The V gene lost 6 bases and the J gene lost 3 bases, with 15 bases spanning the gap. The CDR3 spans 14 residues. Germline V gene sequence: CDR1 SQVTM, CDR2 ANQGSEA. CDR3 nucleotides: TGCAGCGTAAGTGGGGCCGGTCCCAATCAGCCCCAGCATCTT. Its translation is CSVSGAGPNQPQHL.

This chain connects TRBV20-1 to TRBJ2-7; D gene ambiguous. V lost 7 bases and J 0 bases, leaving 13 bases between the germline ends. The CDR3 runs to 13 residues. Germline CDR1 is DFQATT and CDR2 is SNEGSKA (reference sequence). The CDR3 sequence is CSVPLRSSYEQYF. CDR3 bases: TGCAGTGTCCCCCTCCGGAGCTCCTACGAGCAGTACTTC.

This clonotype was seen ten or more times. Written as DNA, the CDR3 is TGTGCCAGCAGGACCCCGGCTGAAGAGACCCAGTACTTC. Translation gives CASRTPAEETQYF. This rearrangement joins TRBV12-3 or TRBV12-4 to TRBJ2-5; D is uncertain. The V gene lost 6 bases and the J gene lost 3 bases, with 11 bases spanning the gap. This CDR3 contains 13 residues.

A word on this clonotype: This clone may be a read error of a much larger clone one base away. The V and J genes are TRBV29-1 and TRBJ2-5, with D perhaps matching TRBD1 or TRBD2 (5 bases each). Germline V gene data show CDR1 as SQVTM and CDR2 as ANQGSEA. The V gene lost 7 bases and the J gene lost 5 bases, with 20 bases spanning the gap. The length of the CDR3 is 14 residues. The CDR3 sequence: CSAHHRLGEETQYF. For the CDR3, the DNA is TGCAGCGCTCACCACCGGCTAGGGGAGGAGACCCAGTACTTC. Looking up the rest from reference TRBV29-1 and TRBJ2-5 gives the full variable domain: SAVISQKPSRDICQRGTSLTIQCQVDSQVTMMFWYRQQPGQSLTLIATANQGSEATYESGFVIDKFPISRPNLTFSTLTVSNMSPEDSSIYLCSAHHRLGEETQYFGPGTRLLVL.

This clonotype was detected many times. The rearrangement joins TRBV5-1 to TRBJ1-5, with D hard to call. Germline V gene data show CDR1 as SGHRS and CDR2 as YFSETQ. V dropped 0 bases and J dropped 2 bases, with 9 bases sitting between them. The CDR3 runs 15 residues. This CDR3 is CASSLGGVGNQPQHF. The DNA of the CDR3 is TGCGCCAGCAGCTTGGGAGGCGTCGGCAATCAGCCCCAGCATTTT.

About this clonotype: A read error may produce the germline difference seen at one junction end. The chain uses TRBV4-1 and TRBJ1-5; D ambiguous. Germline V gene sequence: CDR1 MGHRA, CDR2 YSYEKL. This CDR3 has 15 residues. CDR3 residues: CANSQDQGLSQPQHF. For the CDR3, the DNA is TGCGCCAACAGCCAAGATCAAGGTTTGAGTCAGCCCCAGCATTTT.

In the case of this clonotype: One base away lies a much larger clone, so this may be a sequencing read error. Since the CDR3 does not end with the conserved phenylalanine or tryptophan, this likely comes from a read error. The gene calls are TRBV29-1 and TRBJ1-1; no clear D gene. CDR1 is SQVTM, CDR2 ANQGSEA, per germline. The length of the CDR3 is 11 residues. The V and J ends lost 7 bases and 1 base respectively, with 7 bases between them. CDR3 nucleotides: TGCAGCGCCCGACCGAACACTGAAGCTTTCTCT. Encoded protein: CSARPNTEAFS.

This chain links TRBV29-1 with TRBJ1-2, with a tentative D call TRBD1 (6 bases). CDR3 length equals 14 residues. CDR1 and CDR2 from the germline V gene are SQVTM and ANQGSEA. Trimming stripped 6 bases from V and 3 bases from J, with 17 bases between. CDR3 sequence (DNA): TGCAGCGTACTACAGGGTAGCGGCGACTATGGCTACACCTTC. It specifies CSVLQGSGDYGYTF.

This clonotype was detected only a few times. A read error may be the cause here, since a much bigger clone is one base away. The chain uses TRBV7-9 and TRBJ2-5; D gene uncertain. The CDR3 covers 12 residues. The germline V and J ends were trimmed by 5 bases and 5 bases, with 9 bases remaining between them. Germline-derived CDR1 and CDR2 are SEHNR and FQNEAQ (reference sequence). Written as DNA, the CDR3 is TGTGCCAGCAGCCCCTGGATGGAGACCCAGTACTTC. This codes for CASSPWMETQYF.

This clonotype was detected many times. The chain employs TRBV4-2 and TRBJ1-1, with D unresolved. CDR1 is LGHNA and CDR2 is YNFKEQ in the germline V gene. V was shortened by 0 bases and J by 6 bases, with 23 bases between the two germline ends. CDR3 length: 18 amino acids. CDR3: CASSQDAGVRIPGAEAFF. The CDR3 nucleotides are TGTGCCAGCAGCCAAGATGCCGGGGTGAGGATCCCTGGGGCTGAAGCTTTCTTT.

This clonotype was detected many times. V usage is TRBV7-2 and J usage is TRBJ1-2; D is undetermined. This CDR3 has 13 amino acids. Germline CDR1 and CDR2: SGHTA and FQGNSA. Trimming removed 11 bases from V and 5 bases from J, with 18 bases in between. CDR3 DNA sequence: TGTGCCGGGCGACGGCCCGCTGGGTATGGCTACACCTTC. It codes for CAGRRPAGYGYTF.

This clonotype turned up a few times. In nucleotides, the CDR3 is TGCGCCAGCAGCCAAGATGGTGTAAATAGCAATCAGCCCCAGCATTTT. As protein: CASSQDGVNSNQPQHF. The chain carries TRBV4-1 and TRBJ1-5; D gene ambiguous. The germline gives CDR1 MGHRA, CDR2 YSYEKL. The CDR3 loop spans 16 amino acids. Trimming shortened V by 0 bases and J by 0 bases, and 9 bases separated the two germline ends.

This clonotype was recorded many times. The chain couples TRBV7-2 to TRBJ1-1, with D possibly TRBD1 on 5 matching bases. V lost 5 bases to trimming and J lost 5 bases, with 18 bases between them. Germline values: CDR1 SGHTA, CDR2 FQGNSA. The CDR3 has 15 amino acids. Here the CDR3 DNA reads TGTGCCAGCAGCCAACTCCAGGGAGGTCGGACTGAAGCTTTCTTT. Residues: CASSQLQGGRTEAFF.

This clonotype was observed many times. The chain carries TRBV5-1 and TRBJ2-7; a possible D gene is TRBD1 (6 bases). Trimming pared 7 bases from V and 5 bases from J, leaving 19 bases between. Germline values: CDR1 SGHRS, CDR2 YFSETQ. The CDR3 consists of 14 residues. The CDR3 bases are TGCGCCAGCGGGGGCCGAGGGATTGATGACGAGCAGTACTTC. This translates into CASGGRGIDDEQYF.

Notes on this clonotype: A much larger clone sits a single nucleotide away, making a read error possible. This CDR3 is CAGSFWGREDGYTF. In DNA form, the CDR3 reads TGTGCCGGCAGCTTCTGGGGCAGGGAGGATGGCTACACCTTC. The rearrangement joins TRBV7-9 to TRBJ1-2, with D possibly TRBD1 on 5 matching bases. CDR3 length: 14 amino acids. Germline-derived CDR1 and CDR2 are SEHNR and FQNEAQ (reference sequence).

The rearrangement joins TRBV20-1 to TRBJ2-7; possible D gene TRBD2, 5 bases. Trimming took off 0 bases at V and 5 bases at J, with 11 bases between the two ends. CDR3 size: 13 residues. Germline CDR1 reads DFQATT; CDR2 reads SNEGSKA (reference sequence). CDR3 amino acids: CSAREGLAHEQYF. The CDR3 DNA follows: TGCAGTGCTAGAGAAGGTCTAGCCCACGAGCAGTACTTC.

This clonotype has a handful of counts. V and J are TRBV29-1 and TRBJ1-1; TRBD1 agrees at 7 bases. The V segment lost 4 bases and the J segment 7 bases; nucleotides outside the gene matches: 12. The CDR3 is 14 residues long. Germline CDR1 reads SQVTM; CDR2 reads ANQGSEA. The CDR3 is CSVAEGAATNEAFF. The CDR3 DNA follows: TGCAGCGTTGCCGAGGGGGCTGCAACTAATGAAGCTTTCTTT.

This clonotype was counted at least ten times. The chain combines TRBV11-2 with TRBJ1-4; D uncertain. Between the trimmed V and J ends, which lost 1 base and 8 bases, there was a span of 11 bases. CDR3 length: 14 residues. Germline V lookup: CDR1 SGHAT, CDR2 FQNNGV. The CDR3, as DNA: TGTGCCAGCAGCTTAGGATGGTCTGGCGAAAAACTGTTTTTT. Translating it yields CASSLGWSGEKLFF.